This T cell receptor beta chain was sequenced for a study of blood T cell repertoires in COVID-19. In the study overall: COVID-19 samples collected from the United States, Italy and Spain covered acute and convalescent phases. PBMCs, B-cell-depleted T cells, or T cells provided the cDNA or gDNA that made up the material.

This clone has just one count. Methods used by the authors: How many nucleated cells were present was estimated from reference gene primer amplification. Method: immunoSEQ multiplex PCR; TCRdb's copy keeps in-frame clones and lacks some. V, J and clone size are those of that table, while D and trimming were read from the DNA. The sample carries roughly 140,000 clones, about four fifths recorded once. This CDR3 contains 15 residues. Trimming took off 2 bases at V and 0 bases at J, with 9 bases between the two ends. Looked up from germline, CDR1 is SGHRS and CDR2 is YFSETQ. The sequenced sample consisted of peripheral blood. The TCR originated in a man between 60 and 70 years old with acute or convalescent COVID-19. This chain joins TRBV5-1 and TRBJ1-3; D possibly corresponds to TRBD1 (5 bases). In DNA, the CDR3 is TGCGCCAGCAGCTTACAGGCCAGCTCTGGAAACACCATATATTTT. The encoded protein is CASSLQASSGNTIYF.